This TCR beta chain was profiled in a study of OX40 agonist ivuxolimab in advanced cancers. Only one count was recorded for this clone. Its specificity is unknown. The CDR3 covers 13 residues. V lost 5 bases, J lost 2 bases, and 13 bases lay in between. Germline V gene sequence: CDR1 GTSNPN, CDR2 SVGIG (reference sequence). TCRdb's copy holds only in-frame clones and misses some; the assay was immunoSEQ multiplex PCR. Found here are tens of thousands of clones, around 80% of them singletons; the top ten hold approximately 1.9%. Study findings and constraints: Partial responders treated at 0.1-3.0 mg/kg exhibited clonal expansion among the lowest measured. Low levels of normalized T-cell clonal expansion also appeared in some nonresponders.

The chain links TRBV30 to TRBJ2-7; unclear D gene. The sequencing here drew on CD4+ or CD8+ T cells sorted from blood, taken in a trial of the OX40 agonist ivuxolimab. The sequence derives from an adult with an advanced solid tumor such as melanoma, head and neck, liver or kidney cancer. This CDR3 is CAWGFGGTYEQYF. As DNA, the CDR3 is TGTGCCTGGGGGTTCGGCGGCACCTACGAGCAGTACTTC.